This record concerns one T cell receptor (beta chain) sequence. This sample is drawn from a study of blood T cell repertoires in COVID-19. Looking at the study overall: Samples taken during acute and convalescent COVID-19 were collected in the United States, Italy and Spain. Sources were T cells, B-cell-depleted T cells, or PBMCs; the material itself was cDNA or gDNA.

Methods used by the authors: Reference gene primers were amplified, and this amplification served to estimate nucleated cell counts. The repertoire was sequenced with immunoSEQ multiplex PCR; TCRdb's copy has only in-frame clones and lacks some. That table is the source of V, J and clone size, and D and trimming were worked out from the DNA. This sample has 170,000 or so clones, with approximately 83% found just once. CDR3 length: 16 residues. Germline CDR1 and CDR2: SQVTM and ANQGSEA. The V and J ends lost 6 bases and 0 bases, in that order; junction bases with no gene match: 12. This clonotype was obtained from a man aged 45-60 years with active or convalescent COVID-19. The sequencing sample was made of peripheral blood. The rearrangement links TRBV29-1 to TRBJ1-1, with 8 positions matching TRBD1. CDR3 nucleotides: TGCAGCGTCGATCTCCCGGGACAGGAGATGAACACTGAAGCTTTCTTT. As protein: CSVDLPGQEMNTEAFF.